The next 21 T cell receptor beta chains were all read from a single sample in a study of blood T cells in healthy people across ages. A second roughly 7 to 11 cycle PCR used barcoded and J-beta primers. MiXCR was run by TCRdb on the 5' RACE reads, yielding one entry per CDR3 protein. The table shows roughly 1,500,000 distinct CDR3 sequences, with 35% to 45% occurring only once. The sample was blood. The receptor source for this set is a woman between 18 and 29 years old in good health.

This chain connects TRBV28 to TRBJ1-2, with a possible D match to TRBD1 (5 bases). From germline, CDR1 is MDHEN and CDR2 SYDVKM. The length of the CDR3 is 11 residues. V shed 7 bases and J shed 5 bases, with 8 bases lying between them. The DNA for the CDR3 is TGTGCCAGCAAGACAGATTATGGCTACACCTTC. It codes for CASKTDYGYTF.

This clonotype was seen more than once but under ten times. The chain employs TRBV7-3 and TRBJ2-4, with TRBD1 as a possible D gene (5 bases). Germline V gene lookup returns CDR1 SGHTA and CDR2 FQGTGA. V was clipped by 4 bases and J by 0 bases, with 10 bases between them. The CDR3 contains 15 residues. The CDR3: CASSSPDKAKNIQYF. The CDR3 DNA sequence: TGTGCCAGCAGCTCCCCGGACAAAGCCAAAAACATTCAGTACTTC.

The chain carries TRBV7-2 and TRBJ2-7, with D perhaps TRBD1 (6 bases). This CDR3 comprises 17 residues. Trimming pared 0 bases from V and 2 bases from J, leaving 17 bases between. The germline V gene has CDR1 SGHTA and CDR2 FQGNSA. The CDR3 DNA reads TGTGCCAGCAGCTTAGCGGAGTTAGGGACAAGAACCTACGAGCAGTACTTC. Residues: CASSLAELGTRTYEQYF.

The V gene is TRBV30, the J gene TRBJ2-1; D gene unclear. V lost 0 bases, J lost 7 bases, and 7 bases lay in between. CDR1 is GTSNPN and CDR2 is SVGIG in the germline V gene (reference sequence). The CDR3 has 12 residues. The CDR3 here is CAWSVARNEQFF. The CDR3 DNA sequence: TGTGCCTGGAGTGTAGCGAGAAATGAGCAGTTCTTC.

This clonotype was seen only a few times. CDR3 nucleotide sequence: TGTGCCAGCAGTTCGACTAGCGGGAGTCGGATATCAGATACGCAGTATTTT. Translated: CASSSTSGSRISDTQYF. V is TRBV27 and J is TRBJ2-3, with TRBD2 matching 12 bases. Germline V gene lookup returns CDR1 MNHEY and CDR2 SMNVEV (reference sequence). The junction had 9 bases not matched to a gene; V was cut back by 4 bases and J by 4 bases. The CDR3 consists of 17 residues.

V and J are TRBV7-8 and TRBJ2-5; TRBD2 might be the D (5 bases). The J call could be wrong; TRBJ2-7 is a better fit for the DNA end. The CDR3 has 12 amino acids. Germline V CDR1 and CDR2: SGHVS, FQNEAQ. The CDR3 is CASSPNRGEQYF. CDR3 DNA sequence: TGTGCCAGTAGCCCGAACCGGGGCGAGCAGTACTTC.

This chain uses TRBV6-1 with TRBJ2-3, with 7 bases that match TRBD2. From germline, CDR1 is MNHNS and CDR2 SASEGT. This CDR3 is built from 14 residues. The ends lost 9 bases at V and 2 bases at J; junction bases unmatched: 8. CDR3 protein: CASGAGLLTDTQYF. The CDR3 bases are TGTGCCAGTGGAGCGGGGTTACTCACAGATACGCAGTATTTT.

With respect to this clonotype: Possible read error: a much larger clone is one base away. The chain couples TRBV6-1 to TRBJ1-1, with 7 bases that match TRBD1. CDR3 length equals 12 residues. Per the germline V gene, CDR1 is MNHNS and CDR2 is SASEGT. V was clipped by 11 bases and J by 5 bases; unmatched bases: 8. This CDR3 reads CAGTQGGTEAFF. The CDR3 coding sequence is TGTGCCGGCACCCAGGGGGGGACTGAAGCTTTCTTT.

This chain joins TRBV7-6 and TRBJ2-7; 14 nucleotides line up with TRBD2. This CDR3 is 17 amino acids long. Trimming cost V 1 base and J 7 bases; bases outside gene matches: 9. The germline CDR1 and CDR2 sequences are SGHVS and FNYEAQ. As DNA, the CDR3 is TGTGCCAGCAGCTTAGGGACTAGCGGGGGGCCTTACAATGAGCAGTACTTC. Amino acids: CASSLGTSGGPYNEQYF.

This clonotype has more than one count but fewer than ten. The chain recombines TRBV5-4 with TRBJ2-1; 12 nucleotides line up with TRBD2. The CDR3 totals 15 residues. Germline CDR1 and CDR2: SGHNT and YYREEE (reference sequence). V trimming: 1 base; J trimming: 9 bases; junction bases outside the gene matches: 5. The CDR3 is CASSLLTSGSGEQFF. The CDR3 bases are TGTGCCAGCAGCTTGTTGACTAGCGGGAGTGGTGAGCAGTTCTTC.

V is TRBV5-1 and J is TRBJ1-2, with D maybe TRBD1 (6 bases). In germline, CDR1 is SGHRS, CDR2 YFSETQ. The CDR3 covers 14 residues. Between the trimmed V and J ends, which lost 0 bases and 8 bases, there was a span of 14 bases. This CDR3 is CASSLGQDGGGYTF. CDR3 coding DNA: TGCGCCAGCAGCTTGGGACAGGACGGGGGCGGCTACACCTTC.

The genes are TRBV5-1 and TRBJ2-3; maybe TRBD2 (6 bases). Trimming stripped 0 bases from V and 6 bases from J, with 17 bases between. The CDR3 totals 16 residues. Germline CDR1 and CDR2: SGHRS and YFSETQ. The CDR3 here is CASSLGGTSARDTQYF. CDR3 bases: TGCGCCAGCAGCTTGGGTGGGACTTCTGCACGTGATACGCAGTATTTT.

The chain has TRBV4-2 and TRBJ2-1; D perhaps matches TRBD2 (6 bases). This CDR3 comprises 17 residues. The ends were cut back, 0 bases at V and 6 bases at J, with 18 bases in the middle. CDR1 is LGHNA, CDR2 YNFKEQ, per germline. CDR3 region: CASSQEINFGGFNEQFF. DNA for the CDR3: TGTGCCAGCAGCCAAGAGATTAACTTCGGGGGATTCAATGAGCAGTTCTTC.

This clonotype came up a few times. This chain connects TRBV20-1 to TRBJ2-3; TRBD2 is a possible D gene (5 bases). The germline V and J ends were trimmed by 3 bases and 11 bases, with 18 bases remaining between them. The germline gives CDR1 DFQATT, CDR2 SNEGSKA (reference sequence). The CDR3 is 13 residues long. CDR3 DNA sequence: TGCAGTGCTAGGTCTGCGACCGGGGATGGGCAGTATTTT. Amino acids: CSARSATGDGQYF.

This chain's CDR3 is CASSQEPPAGTEYGYTF. CDR3 in DNA: TGTGCCAGCAGCCAAGAGCCCCCCGCCGGGACCGAGTATGGCTACACCTTC. The chain links TRBV3-1 to TRBJ1-2; D might be TRBD1 (5 bases). There are 17 residues in the CDR3. Trimming cost V 0 bases and J 5 bases, with 19 bases left between them. Germline CDR1 is LGHDT and CDR2 is YNNKEL (reference sequence). Complete variable domain (other parts from reference TRBV3-1 and TRBJ1-2): DTAVSQTPKYLVTQMGNDKSIKCEQNLGHDTMYWYKQDSKKFLKIMFSYNNKELIINETVPNRFSPKSPDKAHLNLHINSLELGDSAVYFCASSQEPPAGTEYGYTFGSGTRLTVV.

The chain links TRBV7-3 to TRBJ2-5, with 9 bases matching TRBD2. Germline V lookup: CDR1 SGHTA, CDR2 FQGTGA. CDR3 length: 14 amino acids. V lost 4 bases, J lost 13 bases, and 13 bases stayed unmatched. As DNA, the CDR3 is TGTGCCAGCAGCTCCCCGGATAGCGGGGGCCCCTGGTACTTC. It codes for CASSSPDSGGPWYF.

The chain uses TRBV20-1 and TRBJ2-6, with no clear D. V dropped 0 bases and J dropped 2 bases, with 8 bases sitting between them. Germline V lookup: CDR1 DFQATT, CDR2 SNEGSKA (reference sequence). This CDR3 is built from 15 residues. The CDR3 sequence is CSARDAPAGANVLTF. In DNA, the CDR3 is TGCAGTGCTAGAGATGCACCCGCTGGGGCCAACGTCCTGACTTTC.

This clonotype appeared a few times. The CDR3 region is CASSSPRLAGEDNEQFF. CDR3 in DNA: TGTGCCAGCAGCTCGCCTAGATTAGCGGGAGAAGACAATGAGCAGTTCTTC. The chain is built from TRBV7-9 and TRBJ2-1; the match to TRBD2 covers 9 bases. V shed 4 bases and J 5 bases; nucleotides not matched to a gene: 12. Germline V gives CDR1 SEHNR, CDR2 FQNEAQ (reference sequence). The CDR3 sequence is 17 residues long.

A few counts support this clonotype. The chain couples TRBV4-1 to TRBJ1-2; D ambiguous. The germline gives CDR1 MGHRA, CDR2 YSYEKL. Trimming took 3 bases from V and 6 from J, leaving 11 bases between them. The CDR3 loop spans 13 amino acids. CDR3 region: CASSHSSGNGYTF. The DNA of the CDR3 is TGCGCCAGCAGCCATTCTTCAGGAAATGGCTACACCTTC.

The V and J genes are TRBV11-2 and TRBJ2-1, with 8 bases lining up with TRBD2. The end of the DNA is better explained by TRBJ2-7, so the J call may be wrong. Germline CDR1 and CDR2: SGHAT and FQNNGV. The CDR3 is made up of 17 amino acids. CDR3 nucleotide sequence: TGTGCCAGCAGCTTAGAAGTACGACTAGCGACCTACAATGAGCAGTACTTC. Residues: CASSLEVRLATYNEQYF.

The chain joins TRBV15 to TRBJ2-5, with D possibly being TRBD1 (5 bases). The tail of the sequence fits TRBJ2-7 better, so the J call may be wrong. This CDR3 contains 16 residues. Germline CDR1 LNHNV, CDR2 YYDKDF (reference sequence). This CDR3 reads CATSRGHSRVAYEQYF. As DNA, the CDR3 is TGTGCCACCAGCAGAGGACACAGCAGGGTCGCCTACGAGCAGTACTTC.